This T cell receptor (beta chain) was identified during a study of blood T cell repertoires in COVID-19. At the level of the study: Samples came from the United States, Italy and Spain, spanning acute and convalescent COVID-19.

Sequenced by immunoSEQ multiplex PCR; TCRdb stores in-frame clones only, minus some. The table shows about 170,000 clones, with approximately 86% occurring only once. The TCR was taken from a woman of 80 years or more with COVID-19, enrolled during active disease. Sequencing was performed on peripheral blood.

CDR3 bases: TGCGCCAGCAGCCAAGATCTGACAGTTTATGGCTACACCTTC. Its protein is CASSQDLTVYGYTF. The chain couples TRBV4-3 to TRBJ1-2; possible D gene TRBD1, 5 bases. This CDR3 contains 14 residues. The ends were cut back, 0 bases at V and 5 bases at J, with 10 bases in the middle. Per the germline V gene, CDR1 is LGHNA and CDR2 is YSLEER.